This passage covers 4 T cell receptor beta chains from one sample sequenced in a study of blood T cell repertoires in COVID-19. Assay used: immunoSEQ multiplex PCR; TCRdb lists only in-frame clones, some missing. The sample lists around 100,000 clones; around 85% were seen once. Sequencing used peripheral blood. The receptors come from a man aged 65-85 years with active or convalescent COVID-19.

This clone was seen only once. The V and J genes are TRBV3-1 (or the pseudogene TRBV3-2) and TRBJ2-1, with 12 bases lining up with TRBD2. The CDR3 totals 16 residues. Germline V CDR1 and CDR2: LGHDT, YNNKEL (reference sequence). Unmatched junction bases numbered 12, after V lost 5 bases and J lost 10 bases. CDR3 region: CASSYRTSGISGEQFF. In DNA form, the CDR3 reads TGTGCCAGCAGCTATCGGACTAGCGGGATATCGGGAGAGCAGTTCTTC.

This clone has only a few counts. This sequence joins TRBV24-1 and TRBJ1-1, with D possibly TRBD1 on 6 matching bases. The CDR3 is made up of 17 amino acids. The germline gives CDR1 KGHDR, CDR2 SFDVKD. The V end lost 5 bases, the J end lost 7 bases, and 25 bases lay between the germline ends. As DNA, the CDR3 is TGTGCCACCAGTGCCCTCCTGGATACAGGGCCCACCCTTGAAGCTTTCTTT. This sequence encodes CATSALLDTGPTLEAFF.

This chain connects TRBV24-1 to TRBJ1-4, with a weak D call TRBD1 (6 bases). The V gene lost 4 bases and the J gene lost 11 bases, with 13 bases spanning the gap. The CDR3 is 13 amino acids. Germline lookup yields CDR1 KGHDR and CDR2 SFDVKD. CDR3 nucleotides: TGTGCCACCAGTGACCCGGACAGCCACAAACTGTTTTTT. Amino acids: CATSDPDSHKLFF.

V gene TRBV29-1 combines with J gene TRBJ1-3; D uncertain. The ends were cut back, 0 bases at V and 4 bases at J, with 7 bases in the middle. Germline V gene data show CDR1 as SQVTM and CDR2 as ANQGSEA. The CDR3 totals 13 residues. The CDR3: CSVEDAGGNTIYF. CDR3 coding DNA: TGCAGCGTTGAAGACGCTGGCGGAAACACCATATATTTT.